Presented here are 3 T cell receptor beta chains from one specimen sequenced in a study of cytomegalovirus exposure and HLA in healthy donors. PCR used 60 Vbeta primers and 13 Jbeta primers. Using immunoSEQ multiplex PCR, the repertoire was profiled, and TCRdb retains in-frame clones only, with some absent. This table holds hundreds of thousands of clones, about 70% found once. Sequenced: PBMCs. All receptors come from a woman aged 25-40 years in good health and CMV-seronegative.

The CDR3 sequence: CASSLSLGGAGYTF. CDR3 nucleotide sequence: TGTGCCAGCAGTTTAAGCCTGGGCGGGGCAGGGTACACCTTC. The chain links TRBV27 to TRBJ1-2, with a weak D call TRBD1 (5 bases). Per the germline V gene, CDR1 is MNHEY and CDR2 is SMNVEV (reference sequence). The CDR3 covers 14 residues. Between the trimmed V and J ends, which lost 2 bases and 11 bases, there was a span of 18 bases.

The rearrangement joins TRBV18 to TRBJ1-1, with D possibly TRBD1 on 5 matching bases. The CDR3 extends over 12 amino acids. The V gene lost 5 bases and the J gene lost 3 bases, with 7 bases spanning the gap. Germline assignment: CDR1 KGHSH and CDR2 LQKENI. As DNA, the CDR3 is TGTGCCAGCTCATTAGGGGACACTGAAGCTTTCTTT. Encoded protein: CASSLGDTEAFF.

The rearrangement uses TRBV9 and TRBJ1-5; the D gene is possibly TRBD1 (5 bases). The CDR3 is 13 residues long. Trimming cost V 4 bases and J 7 bases, with 12 bases left between them. Germline-derived CDR1 and CDR2 are SGDLS and YYNGEE. CDR3 DNA: TGTGCCAGCAGCCCGGGGGGGGGACAGCCCCAGCATTTT. Its translation: CASSPGGGQPQHF.